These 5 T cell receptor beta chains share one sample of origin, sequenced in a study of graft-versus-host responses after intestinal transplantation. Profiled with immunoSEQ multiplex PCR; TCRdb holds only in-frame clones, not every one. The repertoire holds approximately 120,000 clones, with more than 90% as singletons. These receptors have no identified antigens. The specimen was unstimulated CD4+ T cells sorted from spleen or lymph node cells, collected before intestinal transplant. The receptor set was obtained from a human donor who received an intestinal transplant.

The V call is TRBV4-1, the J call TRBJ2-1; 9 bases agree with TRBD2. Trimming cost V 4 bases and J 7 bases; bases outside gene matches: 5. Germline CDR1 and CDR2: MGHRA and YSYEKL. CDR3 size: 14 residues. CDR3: CASSRGGGGNEQFF. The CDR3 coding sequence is TGCGCCAGCAGCCGCGGCGGGGGGGGGAATGAGCAGTTCTTC.

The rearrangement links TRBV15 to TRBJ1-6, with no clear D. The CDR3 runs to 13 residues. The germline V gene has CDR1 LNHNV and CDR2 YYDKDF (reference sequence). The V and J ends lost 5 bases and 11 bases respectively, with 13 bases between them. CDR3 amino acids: CATSGKGGTPLHF. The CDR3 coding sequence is TGTGCCACCAGCGGTAAAGGAGGGACACCCCTCCACTTT.

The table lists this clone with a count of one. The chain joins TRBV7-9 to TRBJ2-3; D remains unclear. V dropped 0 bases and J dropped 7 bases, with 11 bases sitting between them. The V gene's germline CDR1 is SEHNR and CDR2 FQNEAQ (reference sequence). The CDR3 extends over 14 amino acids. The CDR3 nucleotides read TGTGCCAGCAGCTTAGCCGGTAGTCCCTATACGCAGTATTTT. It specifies CASSLAGSPYTQYF.

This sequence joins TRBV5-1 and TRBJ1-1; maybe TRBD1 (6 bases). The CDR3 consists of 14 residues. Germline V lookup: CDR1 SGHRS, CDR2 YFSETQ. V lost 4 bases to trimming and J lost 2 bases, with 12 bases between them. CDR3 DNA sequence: TGCGCCAGCAGCACAGGACAGAGCAACACTGAAGCTTTCTTT. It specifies CASSTGQSNTEAFF.

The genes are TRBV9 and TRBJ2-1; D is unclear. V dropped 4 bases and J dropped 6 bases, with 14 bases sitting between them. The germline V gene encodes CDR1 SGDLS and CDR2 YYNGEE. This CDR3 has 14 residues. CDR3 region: CASSPGPLPNEQFF. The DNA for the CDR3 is TGTGCCAGCAGCCCCGGGCCTCTTCCCAATGAGCAGTTCTTC.